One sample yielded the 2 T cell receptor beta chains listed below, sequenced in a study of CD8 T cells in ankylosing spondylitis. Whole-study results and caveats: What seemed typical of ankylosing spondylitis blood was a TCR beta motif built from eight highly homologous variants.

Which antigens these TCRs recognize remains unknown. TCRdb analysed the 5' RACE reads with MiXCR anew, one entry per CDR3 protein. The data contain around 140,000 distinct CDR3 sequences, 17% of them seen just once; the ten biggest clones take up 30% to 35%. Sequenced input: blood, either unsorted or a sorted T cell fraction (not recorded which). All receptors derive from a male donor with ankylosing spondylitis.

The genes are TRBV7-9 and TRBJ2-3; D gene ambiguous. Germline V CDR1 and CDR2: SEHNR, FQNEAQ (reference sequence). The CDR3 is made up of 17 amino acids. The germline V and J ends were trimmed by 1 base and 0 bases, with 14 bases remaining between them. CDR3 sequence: CASSLDGRATSTDTQYF. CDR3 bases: TGTGCCAGCAGCTTAGACGGACGTGCGACTAGCACAGATACGCAGTATTTT.

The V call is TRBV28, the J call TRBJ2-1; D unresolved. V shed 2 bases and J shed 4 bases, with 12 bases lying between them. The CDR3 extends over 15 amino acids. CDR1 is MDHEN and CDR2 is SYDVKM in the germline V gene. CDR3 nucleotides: TGTGCCAGCAGTTTAACCCCATCGGGTTACAATGAGCAGTTCTTC. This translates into CASSLTPSGYNEQFF.